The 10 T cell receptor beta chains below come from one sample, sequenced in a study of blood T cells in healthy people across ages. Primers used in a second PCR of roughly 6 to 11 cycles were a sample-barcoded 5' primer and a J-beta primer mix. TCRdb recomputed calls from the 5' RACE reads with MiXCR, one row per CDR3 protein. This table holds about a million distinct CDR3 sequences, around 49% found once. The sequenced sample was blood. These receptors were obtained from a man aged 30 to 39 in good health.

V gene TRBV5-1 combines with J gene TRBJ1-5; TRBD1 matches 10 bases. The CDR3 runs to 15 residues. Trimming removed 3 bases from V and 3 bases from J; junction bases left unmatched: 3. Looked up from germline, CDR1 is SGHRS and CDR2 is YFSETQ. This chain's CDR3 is CASSWGTGVNQPQHF. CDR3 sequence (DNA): TGCGCCAGCAGCTGGGGGACAGGGGTCAATCAGCCCCAGCATTTT.

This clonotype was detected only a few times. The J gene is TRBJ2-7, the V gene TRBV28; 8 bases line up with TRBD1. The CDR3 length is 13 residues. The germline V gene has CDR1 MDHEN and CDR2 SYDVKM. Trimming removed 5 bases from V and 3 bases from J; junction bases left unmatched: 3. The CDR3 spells CASSGDRFYEQYF. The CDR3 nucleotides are TGTGCCAGCAGTGGGGACAGGTTCTACGAGCAGTACTTC. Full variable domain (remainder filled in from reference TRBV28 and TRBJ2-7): DVKVTQSSRYLVKRTGEKVFLECVQDMDHENMFWYRQDPGLGLRLIYFSYDVKMKEKGDIPEGYSVSREKKERFSLILESASTNQTSMYLCASSGDRFYEQYFGPGTRLTVT.

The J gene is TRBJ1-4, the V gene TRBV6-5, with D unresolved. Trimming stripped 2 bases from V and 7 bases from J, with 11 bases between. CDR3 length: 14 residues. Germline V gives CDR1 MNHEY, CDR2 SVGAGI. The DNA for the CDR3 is TGTGCCAGCAGTTACCCCGGGAAGGGTGAAAAACTGTTTTTT. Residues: CASSYPGKGEKLFF.

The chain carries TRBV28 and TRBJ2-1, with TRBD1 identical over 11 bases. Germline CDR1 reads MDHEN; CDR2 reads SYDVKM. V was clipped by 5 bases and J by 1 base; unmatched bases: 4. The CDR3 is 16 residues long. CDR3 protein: CASSGTGGYSYNEQFF. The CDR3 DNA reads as TGTGCCAGCAGTGGGACAGGGGGGTATTCCTACAATGAGCAGTTCTTC.

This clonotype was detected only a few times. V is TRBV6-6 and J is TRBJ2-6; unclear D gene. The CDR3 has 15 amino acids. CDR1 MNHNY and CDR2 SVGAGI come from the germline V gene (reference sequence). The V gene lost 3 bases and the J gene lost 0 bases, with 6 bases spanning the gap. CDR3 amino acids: CASSYSNSGANVLTF. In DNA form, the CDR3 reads TGTGCCAGCAGTTATTCGAACTCTGGGGCCAACGTCCTGACTTTC.

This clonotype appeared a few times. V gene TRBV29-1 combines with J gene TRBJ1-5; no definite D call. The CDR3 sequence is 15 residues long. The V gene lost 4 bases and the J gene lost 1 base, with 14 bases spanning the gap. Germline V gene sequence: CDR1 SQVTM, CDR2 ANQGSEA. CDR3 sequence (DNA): TGCAGCGTTGTCCTACCCGGACCCAGCAATCAGCCCCAGCATTTT. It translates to CSVVLPGPSNQPQHF. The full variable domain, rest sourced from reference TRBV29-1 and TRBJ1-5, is SAVISQKPSRDICQRGTSLTIQCQVDSQVTMMFWYRQQPGQSLTLIATANQGSEATYESGFVIDKFPISRPNLTFSTLTVSNMSPEDSSIYLCSVVLPGPSNQPQHFGDGTRLSIL.

For the CDR3, the DNA is TGCGCCAGCAGCACGGGGACAGGGGGCAACTATGGCTACACCTTC. Translating it yields CASSTGTGGNYGYTF. The chain employs TRBV5-1 and TRBJ1-2; 12 bases are a match to TRBD1. Germline lookup yields CDR1 SGHRS and CDR2 YFSETQ. Losses at the gene ends were 4 bases for V and 2 bases for J; bases not matched to a gene: 3. The CDR3 is made up of 15 amino acids.

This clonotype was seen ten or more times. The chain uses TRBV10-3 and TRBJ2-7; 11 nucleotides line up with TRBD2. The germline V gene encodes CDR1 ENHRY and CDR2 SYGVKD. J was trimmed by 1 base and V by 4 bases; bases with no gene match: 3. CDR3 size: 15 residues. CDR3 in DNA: TGTGCCATCAGTGCGCTAGCGGGGGGTTCCTACGAGCAGTACTTC. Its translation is CAISALAGGSYEQYF.

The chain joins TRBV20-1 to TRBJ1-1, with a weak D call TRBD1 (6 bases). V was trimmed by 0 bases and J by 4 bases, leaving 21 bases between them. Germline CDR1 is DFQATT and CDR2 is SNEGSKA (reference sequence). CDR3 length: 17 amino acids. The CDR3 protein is CSARDLFRGGEGTEAFF. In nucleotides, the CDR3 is TGCAGTGCTAGAGATCTATTTAGGGGGGGAGAGGGCACTGAAGCTTTCTTT.

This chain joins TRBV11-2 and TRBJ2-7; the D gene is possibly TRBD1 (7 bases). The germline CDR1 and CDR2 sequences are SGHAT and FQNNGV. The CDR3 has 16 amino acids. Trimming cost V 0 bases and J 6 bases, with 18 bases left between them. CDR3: CASSLDRTGPGSEQYF. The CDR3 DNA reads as TGTGCCAGCAGCTTAGATCGGACAGGTCCCGGGAGCGAGCAGTACTTC.